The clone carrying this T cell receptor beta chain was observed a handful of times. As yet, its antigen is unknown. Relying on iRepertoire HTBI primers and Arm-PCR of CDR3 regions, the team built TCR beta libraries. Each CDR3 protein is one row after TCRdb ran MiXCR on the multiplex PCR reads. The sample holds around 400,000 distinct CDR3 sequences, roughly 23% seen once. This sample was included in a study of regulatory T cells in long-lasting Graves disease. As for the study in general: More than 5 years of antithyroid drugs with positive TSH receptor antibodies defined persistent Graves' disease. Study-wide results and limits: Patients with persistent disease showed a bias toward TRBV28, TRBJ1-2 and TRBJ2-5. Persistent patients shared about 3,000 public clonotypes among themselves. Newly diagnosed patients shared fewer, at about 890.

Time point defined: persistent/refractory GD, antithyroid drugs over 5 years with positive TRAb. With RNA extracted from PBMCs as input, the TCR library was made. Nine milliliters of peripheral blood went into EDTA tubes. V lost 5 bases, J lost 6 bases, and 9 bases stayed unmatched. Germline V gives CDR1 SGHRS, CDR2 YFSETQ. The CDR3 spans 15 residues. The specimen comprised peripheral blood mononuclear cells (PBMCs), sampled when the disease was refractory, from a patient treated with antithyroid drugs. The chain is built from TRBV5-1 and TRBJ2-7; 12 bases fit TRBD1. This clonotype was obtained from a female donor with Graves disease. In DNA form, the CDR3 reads TGCGCCAGCAGTTCCGGGACAGGGGGCTGGGGCGAGCAGTACTTC. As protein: CASSSGTGGWGEQYF.